These 2 T cell receptor beta chains originate from one sample sequenced in a study of blood T cell repertoires in COVID-19. Sequencing was performed with immunoSEQ multiplex PCR; in TCRdb, only in-frame clones are kept and a portion is missing. The sample has more than 350,000 clones, roughly nine tenths seen once. The specimen was peripheral blood. These receptors came from a woman under 40 with COVID-19, enrolled during active disease.

The genes are TRBV29-1 and TRBJ2-2; 8 bases are a match to TRBD1. There are 14 residues in the CDR3. J gave up 1 base and V 6 bases, and 4 bases lay outside the gene matches. Germline V gene sequence: CDR1 SQVTM, CDR2 ANQGSEA. The CDR3 sequence is CSVAGTGNTGELFF. The CDR3 region has the DNA TGCAGCGTGGCGGGGACAGGGAACACCGGGGAGCTGTTTTTT.

This clone was seen a single time. The V gene is TRBV19, the J gene TRBJ2-1, with 9 bases fitting TRBD2. V was pared by 2 bases and J by 5 bases, with 7 bases of the junction left unmatched. The length of the CDR3 is 16 residues. Per germline, CDR1 LNHDA and CDR2 SQIVND (reference sequence). CDR3 in amino acids: CASSIYRGGANNEQFF. CDR3 DNA sequence: TGTGCCAGTAGTATATACCGCGGGGGGGCAAACAATGAGCAGTTCTTC. The whole variable domain, filled in from reference TRBV19 and TRBJ2-1, reads DGGITQSPKYLFRKEGQNVTLSCEQNLNHDAMYWYRQDPGQGLRLIYYSQIVNDFQKGDIAEGYSVSREKKESFPLTVTSAQKNPTAFYLCASSIYRGGANNEQFFGPGTRLTVL.